Below are 23 T cell receptor beta chains sequenced from a single sample in a study of cytomegalovirus exposure and HLA in healthy donors. PCR primers comprised 60 Vbeta and 13 Jbeta primers. TCRdb's copy holds only in-frame clones and misses some; the assay was immunoSEQ multiplex PCR. The table shows some 160,000 clones, with 77% occurring only once. The source material was PBMCs. Source of these receptors: a woman aged 30 to 39 in good health and CMV-seronegative.

The chain recombines TRBV5-1 with TRBJ1-6, with D possibly being TRBD1 (5 bases). The germline gives CDR1 SGHRS, CDR2 YFSETQ. CDR3 length: 14 residues. Trimming removed 3 bases from V and 7 bases from J, with 11 bases in between. The CDR3 region is CASSSGGENSPLHF. The CDR3 DNA reads TGCGCCAGCAGCTCGGGGGGGGAAAATTCACCCCTCCACTTT.

The chain combines TRBV9 with TRBJ2-3, with D perhaps matching TRBD2 (7 bases). CDR1 SGDLS and CDR2 YYNGEE come from the germline V gene. This CDR3 comprises 14 residues. V lost 1 base to trimming and J lost 6 bases, with 12 bases between them. The DNA for the CDR3 is TGTGCCAGCAGCGTACGGGGGGCGGCGGATACGCAGTATTTT. Translation gives CASSVRGAADTQYF. Based on the CDR3 plus reference TRBV9 and TRBJ2-3, the full variable domain is DSGVTQTPKHLITATGQRVTLRCSPRSGDLSVYWYQQSLDQGLQFLIQYYNGEERAKGNILERFSAQQFPDLHSELNLSSLELGDSALYFCASSVRGAADTQYFGPGTRLTVL.

V is TRBV5-6 and J is TRBJ2-3; weak D call: TRBD1 (5 bases). In germline, CDR1 is SGHDT, CDR2 YYEEEE. The CDR3 length is 15 residues. V was cut by 4 bases and J by 2 bases, with 14 bases left in between. The CDR3, as DNA: TGTGCCAGCAGCCCGTGGGGCCGAAACACAGATACGCAGTATTTT. This translates into CASSPWGRNTDTQYF. The full variable domain, with the rest looked up from reference TRBV5-6 and TRBJ2-3, is DAGVTQSPTHLIKTRGQQVTLRCSPKSGHDTVSWYQQALGQGPQFIFQYYEEEERQRGNFPDRFSGHQFPNYSSELNVNALLLGDSALYLCASSPWGRNTDTQYFGPGTRLTVL.

The chain recombines TRBV6-1 with TRBJ1-2; 11 bases agree with TRBD1. V lost 8 bases and J lost 9; bases outside the gene matches: 11. The CDR3 length is 14 residues. Germline V CDR1 and CDR2: MNHNS, SASEGT. The DNA of the CDR3 is TGTGCCAGCGAACCTGGGACAGGGGGTTCGAGCTACACCTTC. Amino acid sequence: CASEPGTGGSSYTF.

The V and J genes are TRBV28 and TRBJ2-7; TRBD1 aligns across 7 bases. CDR3 size: 13 residues. Germline V CDR1 and CDR2: MDHEN, SYDVKM. Trimming cost V 3 bases and J 5 bases; bases outside gene matches: 4. The CDR3 nucleotides read TGTGCCAGCAGTTTCCAACAGGGGAACGAGCAGTACTTC. It specifies CASSFQQGNEQYF. Based on the CDR3 plus reference TRBV28 and TRBJ2-7, the full variable domain is DVKVTQSSRYLVKRTGEKVFLECVQDMDHENMFWYRQDPGLGLRLIYFSYDVKMKEKGDIPEGYSVSREKKERFSLILESASTNQTSMYLCASSFQQGNEQYFGPGTRLTVT.

J is TRBJ2-1 and V is TRBV5-1; the match to TRBD1 covers 7 bases. CDR3 length: 15 residues. V dropped 4 bases and J dropped 0; count of bases not matched to a gene: 4. Per germline, CDR1 SGHRS and CDR2 YFSETQ. This CDR3 reads CASSTGVTSYNEQFF. CDR3 DNA sequence: TGCGCCAGCAGCACAGGGGTGACCTCCTACAATGAGCAGTTCTTC.

The chain couples TRBV7-9 to TRBJ1-5; the D gene is possibly TRBD1 (6 bases). The CDR3 sequence is 17 residues long. The germline gives CDR1 SEHNR, CDR2 FQNEAQ (reference sequence). V was trimmed by 1 base and J by 2 bases, leaving 15 bases between them. The CDR3 DNA is TGTGCCAGCAGCTTAGGAGGGGGACGGCCTCGCAATCAGCCCCAGCATTTT. It codes for CASSLGGGRPRNQPQHF.

The V and J genes are TRBV5-1 and TRBJ2-7, with 7 bases aligning to TRBD2. Germline V gives CDR1 SGHRS, CDR2 YFSETQ. This CDR3 is built from 15 residues. V lost 1 base, J lost 3 bases, and 7 bases stayed unmatched. CDR3: CASSLFAGELYEQYF. For the CDR3, the DNA is TGCGCCAGCAGCTTGTTCGCGGGGGAACTCTACGAGCAGTACTTC.

This clone has just a few counts. The rearrangement joins TRBV6-1 to TRBJ1-1; 8 positions match TRBD1. CDR3 size: 13 residues. V lost 10 bases to trimming and J lost 5 bases; unmatched junction nucleotides: 9. CDR1 is MNHNS, CDR2 SASEGT, per germline. The CDR3 sequence is CATFQGARTEAFF. The CDR3 DNA follows: TGTGCCACCTTCCAGGGGGCGCGGACTGAAGCTTTCTTT.

This sequence joins TRBV28 and TRBJ2-7; the match to TRBD1 covers 8 bases. From germline, CDR1 is MDHEN and CDR2 SYDVKM. J was trimmed by 3 bases and V by 6 bases; bases with no gene match: 4. CDR3 length: 13 residues. The CDR3: CASRTGAGYEQYF. The CDR3 region has the DNA TGTGCCAGCAGGACAGGGGCCGGCTACGAGCAGTACTTC.

This chain joins TRBV11-1 and TRBJ2-3, with a possible D match to TRBD1 (6 bases). Trimming cost V 0 bases and J 2 bases, with 9 bases left between them. CDR3 size: 15 residues. Germline CDR1 reads SGHAT; CDR2 reads FQDESV (reference sequence). Here the CDR3 reads CASSLAGAVTDTQYF. Here the CDR3 DNA reads TGTGCCAGCAGCTTAGCGGGGGCCGTCACAGATACGCAGTATTTT.

This chain links TRBV6-1 with TRBJ2-2; perhaps TRBD1 as D (6 bases). The V and J ends lost 7 bases and 4 bases respectively, with 10 bases between them. This CDR3 is 13 amino acids long. Germline V lookup: CDR1 MNHNS, CDR2 SASEGT. The CDR3 DNA reads TGTGCCAGCACCCAGGGGATCACCGGGGAGCTGTTTTTT. It specifies CASTQGITGELFF.

This chain uses TRBV27 with TRBJ1-5, with TRBD1 as a possible D gene (6 bases). Germline values: CDR1 MNHEY, CDR2 SMNVEV (reference sequence). The CDR3 runs 13 residues. V was pared by 8 bases and J by 7 bases, with 15 bases between. This CDR3 reads CASRPSGVQPQHF. Written as DNA, the CDR3 is TGTGCCAGCCGACCTTCAGGGGTCCAGCCCCAGCATTTT.

This chain connects TRBV30 to TRBJ1-5; D not resolved. In germline, CDR1 is GTSNPN, CDR2 SVGIG (reference sequence). The CDR3 is made up of 11 amino acids. The CDR3 sequence: CAAGQDQPQHF. The DNA of the CDR3 is TGTGCGGCGGGCCAAGATCAGCCCCAGCATTTT.

V and J are TRBV10-3 and TRBJ2-2; TRBD1 agrees at 8 bases. Losses at the gene ends were 10 bases for V and 6 bases for J; bases not matched to a gene: 7. The CDR3 runs to 13 residues. Germline loops: CDR1 ENHRY, CDR2 SYGVKD. CDR3 sequence: CASGDRQAGELFF. CDR3 nucleotide sequence: TGTGCCAGCGGGGACAGGCAAGCCGGGGAGCTGTTTTTT.

J is TRBJ2-1 and V is TRBV30; 7 bases agree with TRBD1. After removal of 0 bases from V and 4 bases from J, the junction contained 12 bases not matched to a gene. There are 17 residues in the CDR3. Germline lookup yields CDR1 GTSNPN and CDR2 SVGIG (reference sequence). For the CDR3, the DNA is TGTGCCTGGAGTGTAATTGGTCGTAGGGGGCCATACAATGAGCAGTTCTTC. Its protein is CAWSVIGRRGPYNEQFF. The full variable domain, in which reference TRBV30 and TRBJ2-1 provide the parts outside the CDR3, is SQTIHQWPATLVQPVGSPLSLECTVEGTSNPNLYWYRQAAGRGLQLLFYSVGIGQISSEVPQNLSASRPQDRQFILSSKKLLLSDSGFYLCAWSVIGRRGPYNEQFFGPGTRLTVL.

The chain recombines TRBV11-3 with TRBJ2-1; 10 bases fit TRBD2. This CDR3 has 16 amino acids. Germline assignment: CDR1 SGHNT and CDR2 YENEEA. Trimming cost V 0 bases and J 8 bases; bases outside gene matches: 7. CDR3 in amino acids: CASSLDRLAGAHEQFF. CDR3 bases: TGTGCCAGCAGCTTAGATCGTCTAGCGGGGGCCCATGAGCAGTTCTTC.

The table lists this clone with a count of one. The chain joins TRBV28 to TRBJ1-2; no clear D. Per germline, CDR1 MDHEN and CDR2 SYDVKM. Trimming took 2 bases from V and 4 from J, leaving 5 bases between them. This CDR3 has 12 residues. CDR3 DNA: TGTGCCAGCAGTTTAGGACTCTATGGCTACACCTTC. Translating gives CASSLGLYGYTF.

V and J are TRBV6-4 and TRBJ1-5; D is undetermined. Trimming pared 6 bases from V and 5 bases from J, leaving 11 bases between. Germline CDR1 reads MRHNA; CDR2 reads SNTAGT. The CDR3 length is 13 residues. This CDR3 reads CASSLQIDQPQHF. CDR3 coding DNA: TGTGCCAGCAGCCTACAGATCGATCAGCCCCAGCATTTT.

The CDR3 nucleotides read TGTGCCAGTACACAGAGAAAAAATCAGCCCCAGCATTTT. It is translated as CASTQRKNQPQHF. This rearrangement joins TRBV19 to TRBJ1-5; D is uncertain. The V gene lost 7 bases and the J gene lost 4 bases, with 11 bases spanning the gap. Germline V gene sequence: CDR1 LNHDA, CDR2 SQIVND (reference sequence). The CDR3 extends over 13 amino acids.

The rearrangement links TRBV7-8 to TRBJ1-5; unclear D gene. Germline values: CDR1 SGHVS, CDR2 FQNEAQ. The CDR3 runs 13 residues. Trimming took off 5 bases at V and 5 bases at J, with 10 bases between the two ends. CDR3 protein: CASSEDRDQPQHF. CDR3 DNA sequence: TGTGCCAGCAGCGAAGACCGGGATCAGCCCCAGCATTTT. Variable domain in full (rest from reference TRBV7-8 and TRBJ1-5): GAGVSQSPRYKVAKRGQDVALRCDPISGHVSLFWYQQALGQGPEFLTYFQNEAQLDKSGLPSDRFFAERPEGSVSTLKIQRTQQEDSAVYLCASSEDRDQPQHFGDGTRLSIL.

The V call is TRBV2, the J call TRBJ2-5; D might be TRBD2 (7 bases). Germline values: CDR1 SNHLY, CDR2 FYNNEI. The V end was cut by 8 bases, the J end by 5 bases, with 18 bases between. This CDR3 is built from 14 residues. The CDR3: CASSWLEGGETQYF. The CDR3 DNA follows: TGTGCCAGCTCGTGGTTAGAGGGGGGGGAGACCCAGTACTTC.

The V and J genes are TRBV11-3 and TRBJ1-6; possibly TRBD1 for D (6 bases). The CDR3 is 12 amino acids. V lost 2 bases to trimming and J lost 12 bases, with 8 bases between them. Germline V CDR1 and CDR2: SGHNT, YENEEA. The CDR3 sequence: CASSLRGGPLHF. The CDR3 coding sequence is TGTGCCAGCAGCTTACGAGGGGGACCCCTCCACTTT. Supplemented by reference TRBV11-3 and TRBJ1-6, the full variable domain reads EAGVVQSPRYKIIEKKQPVAFWCNPISGHNTLYWYLQNLGQGPELLIRYENEEAVDDSQLPKDRFSAERLKGVDSTLKIQPAELGDSAVYLCASSLRGGPLHFGNGTRLTVT.